This TCR beta chain was documented in a study of T cells in Graves' hyperthyroidism and ophthalmopathy. Study observations and caveats: Through a model of 13 V-J features, ophthalmopathy was separated from stable hyperthyroidism. It was a median 6.5 months before onset that the model predicted ophthalmopathy. Also found in blood were most expanded thyroid clonotypes above 0.001.

This clonotype has ten or more counts. Its target is not known. V lost 5 bases, J lost 7 bases, and 14 bases lay in between. CDR3 length: 13 amino acids. Germline-derived CDR1 and CDR2 are SGHAT and FQDESV (reference sequence). Authors of the study amplified TCR beta CDR3 regions from RNA transcripts. Initially, a first-round RT-PCR of the TCR CDR3 employed the HTBI primer set. TCRdb independently ran MiXCR on the multiplex PCR reads; one entry per CDR3 protein. This table has under 600,000 distinct CDR3 sequences, 16% appearing once. The genes are TRBV11-1 and TRBJ1-2; a possible D gene is TRBD1 (6 bases). This receptor was identified in a woman aged 40 to 50 with Graves' ophthalmopathy. The sequencing input was blood. CDR3 coding DNA: TGTGCCAGCAGCGGAGCGGGGGCCCCTGGCTACACCTTC. Translation: CASSGAGAPGYTF.